Below, 13 T cell receptor beta chains from the same sample are listed, as sequenced in a study of CD4+ T cells in melanoma. Libraries were prepared by immunoSEQ multiplex PCR; TCRdb keeps only in-frame clonotypes and omits some of them. The sample lists a few thousand clones; around 71% were seen once. Material: cells from a culture (not recorded whether cultured in vitro). The receptor source for this set is a human donor with melanoma.

The chain uses TRBV12-3 or TRBV12-4 and TRBJ2-7, with D uncertain. The CDR3 length is 12 residues. Trimming pared 3 bases from V and 2 bases from J, leaving 5 bases between. This CDR3 reads CASSFPAYEQYF. CDR3 in DNA: TGTGCCAGCAGTTTCCCGGCCTACGAGCAGTACTTC.

The chain combines TRBV10-2 with TRBJ1-2; D remains ambiguous. Germline assignment: CDR1 WSHSY and CDR2 SAAADI. CDR3 length equals 12 residues. The V gene lost 6 bases and the J gene lost 0 bases, with 5 bases spanning the gap. DNA of the CDR3: TGCGCCAGCAGGAAAGCTAACTATGGCTACACCTTC. This codes for CASRKANYGYTF.

This rearrangement joins TRBV2 to TRBJ2-3, with 10 bases that match TRBD1. Germline lookup yields CDR1 SNHLY and CDR2 FYNNEI. With V trimmed by 4 bases and J by 4 bases, 2 bases remained unmatched. The CDR3 sequence is 14 residues long. The CDR3 coding sequence is TGTGCCAGCAGTGGGACAGGGGGGTCAGATACGCAGTATTTT. Protein sequence: CASSGTGGSDTQYF.

The V call is TRBV28, the J call TRBJ1-6, with 7 bases identical to TRBD1. Germline V lookup: CDR1 MDHEN, CDR2 SYDVKM. The CDR3 totals 16 residues. J lost 3 bases, V lost 2 bases, and 4 bases had no gene match. Here the CDR3 DNA reads TGTGCCAGCAGTTTAGGGGGGACAGTCTATAATTCACCCCTCCACTTT. Translation: CASSLGGTVYNSPLHF.

The chain carries TRBV4-1 and TRBJ1-1, with TRBD1 matching 7 bases. The CDR3 runs to 15 residues. The V and J ends lost 1 base and 8 bases, in that order; junction bases with no gene match: 10. The germline V gene encodes CDR1 MGHRA and CDR2 YSYEKL. For the CDR3, the DNA is TGCGCCAGCAGCCAAGCGGACAGGCTTTCCAGGGAAGCTTTCTTT. As protein: CASSQADRLSREAFF.

This clone was counted a few times. This chain connects TRBV7-9 to TRBJ2-1; 14 bases align to TRBD2. CDR3 length: 16 residues. V shed 4 bases, J shed 6 bases, and the junction held 5 bases outside the gene matches. Per germline, CDR1 SEHNR and CDR2 FQNEAQ (reference sequence). Here the CDR3 DNA reads TGTGCCAGCAGCTCATCGGGACTAGCGGGGGTCAATGAGCAGTTCTTC. It codes for CASSSSGLAGVNEQFF. The entire variable domain, with the rest obtained from reference TRBV7-9 and TRBJ2-1, is as follows: DTGVSQNPRHKITKRGQNVTFRCDPISEHNRLYWYRQTLGQGPEFLTYFQNEAQLEKSRLLSDRFSAERPKGSFSTLEIQRTEQGDSAMYLCASSSSGLAGVNEQFFGPGTRLTVL.

The chain couples TRBV27 to TRBJ2-1, with TRBD1 as a possible D gene (6 bases). The CDR3 runs 11 residues. The V gene's germline CDR1 is MNHEY and CDR2 SMNVEV (reference sequence). V was clipped by 7 bases and J by 8 bases, with 9 bases between them. The CDR3 reads CASIAGDEQFF. CDR3 DNA sequence: TGTGCCAGCATAGCAGGGGATGAGCAGTTCTTC.

The rearrangement links TRBV5-4 to TRBJ1-2, with D possibly TRBD1 on 5 matching bases. V shed 0 bases and J shed 2 bases, with 11 bases lying between them. Germline V gene sequence: CDR1 SGHNT, CDR2 YYREEE (reference sequence). There are 15 residues in the CDR3. The CDR3 region is CASSLGQGRNYGYTF. DNA of the CDR3: TGTGCCAGCAGCTTGGGGCAGGGCAGGAACTATGGCTACACCTTC.

The V call is TRBV7-9, the J call TRBJ2-1, with D possibly matching TRBD1 (5 bases). Germline V CDR1 and CDR2: SEHNR, FQNEAQ (reference sequence). The CDR3 runs 15 residues. The V end was cut by 2 bases, the J end by 10 bases, with 18 bases between. CDR3: CASSLTFGRRGEQFF. Here the CDR3 DNA reads TGTGCCAGCAGCTTAACATTTGGGCGTAGGGGCGAGCAGTTCTTC.

V usage is TRBV6-5 and J usage is TRBJ2-3; D unclear. CDR3 length: 15 amino acids. The germline V gene encodes CDR1 MNHEY and CDR2 SVGAGI. V shed 2 bases and J shed 4 bases, with 13 bases lying between them. CDR3 protein: CASSYQSSLADTQYF. DNA for the CDR3: TGTGCCAGCAGTTACCAGTCGTCGCTTGCAGATACGCAGTATTTT.

The CDR3 nucleotides are TGTGCCAGCAGCTTAGAAGGGACAGGGGTTGGCGAGCAGTTCTTC. Amino acid sequence: CASSLEGTGVGEQFF. This sequence joins TRBV7-3 and TRBJ2-1; 10 positions agree with TRBD1. With 2 bases clipped from V and 10 bases from J, the junction kept 8 bases outside the gene matches. The CDR3 runs 15 residues. Germline V gene data show CDR1 as SGHTA and CDR2 as FQGTGA.

The J gene is TRBJ1-4, the V gene TRBV6-5; D might be TRBD1 (5 bases). The V gene's germline CDR1 is MNHEY and CDR2 SVGAGI. Trimming shortened V by 2 bases and J by 10 bases, and 14 bases separated the two germline ends. This CDR3 region has 14 residues. CDR3 protein: CASSYRGGGGKLFF. The CDR3 DNA reads TGTGCCAGCAGTTACCGGGGCGGGGGGGGAAAACTGTTTTTT.

The rearrangement joins TRBV13 to TRBJ2-5; a weak D match, TRBD1 (6 bases). The CDR3 runs to 14 residues. CDR1 is PRHDT, CDR2 FYEKMQ, per germline (reference sequence). V shed 0 bases and J shed 4 bases, with 9 bases lying between them. The chain's CDR3 is CASSLGAGAETQYF. Written as DNA, the CDR3 is TGTGCCAGCAGCTTAGGGGCAGGGGCAGAGACCCAGTACTTC.